The 10 T cell receptor beta chains below were found in one sample sequenced in a study of cytomegalovirus exposure and HLA in healthy donors. A multiplex PCR was run with 60 Vbeta primers and 13 Jbeta primers. Method: immunoSEQ multiplex PCR; TCRdb's copy keeps in-frame clones and lacks some. The sample includes around 130,000 clones, more than 70% of them seen just once. Specimen: PBMCs. The source of these receptors is a woman in her sixties or seventies in good health and CMV-seronegative.

This chain uses TRBV5-1 with TRBJ2-5, with 7 bases matching TRBD1. From germline, CDR1 is SGHRS and CDR2 YFSETQ. Germline trimming cut 4 bases from V and 5 bases from J; bases unmatched to any gene: 8. This CDR3 region has 14 residues. The CDR3 DNA follows: TGCGCCAGCAGCAACAGACAGGGAACGGAGACCCAGTACTTC. It yields the protein CASSNRQGTETQYF.

Only one count was recorded for this clone. The CDR3 loop reads CASSVRDSGTYEQYF. CDR3 DNA: TGTGCCAGCAGCGTCCGGGACTCGGGGACCTACGAGCAGTACTTC. The chain joins TRBV9 to TRBJ2-7, with D possibly matching TRBD2 (6 bases). This CDR3 contains 15 residues. Between the trimmed V and J ends, which lost 2 bases and 2 bases, there was a span of 14 bases. CDR1 and CDR2 (germline): SGDLS, YYNGEE.

V gene TRBV21-1 combines with J gene TRBJ1-1; TRBD1 reflects the table's D call only, with no check against the DNA. TRBV21-1 is described as a pseudogene. This CDR3 is 14 amino acids long. CDR3 region: CASSGQGKNTEAFF. DNA of the CDR3: TGTGCCAGCAGCGGGCAGGGGAAGAACACTGAAGCTTTCTTT.

The chain has TRBV2 and TRBJ2-3, with TRBD1 identical over 7 bases. J was trimmed by 0 bases and V by 6 bases; bases with no gene match: 12. The CDR3 has 17 amino acids. Germline assignment: CDR1 SNHLY and CDR2 FYNNEI. This CDR3 reads CASSPGQRTFSTDTQYF. The CDR3 DNA reads as TGTGCCAGCAGCCCGGGACAGAGAACCTTTAGCACAGATACGCAGTATTTT.

The chain's CDR3 is CASSEGGTAYEQYF. In DNA form, the CDR3 reads TGTGCCAGCAGCGAGGGGGGGACCGCCTACGAGCAGTACTTC. The chain joins TRBV9 to TRBJ2-7, with TRBD2 as a possible D gene (7 bases). V was cut by 3 bases and J by 2 bases, with 12 bases left in between. The germline V gene has CDR1 SGDLS and CDR2 YYNGEE. This CDR3 region has 14 residues.

The chain's CDR3 is CASSAHLGQGARDEQFF. The CDR3 DNA reads as TGTGCCAGCAGCGCCCACCTGGGACAGGGGGCTAGGGATGAGCAGTTCTTC. The rearrangement uses TRBV7-9 and TRBJ2-1, with 12 bases identical to TRBD1. J gave up 8 bases and V 5 bases, and 13 bases lay outside the gene matches. This CDR3 has 17 amino acids. CDR1 is SEHNR and CDR2 is FQNEAQ in the germline V gene (reference sequence).

The rearrangement joins TRBV5-1 to TRBJ2-5; 8 bases agree with TRBD1. The CDR3 extends over 14 amino acids. Germline-derived CDR1 and CDR2 are SGHRS and YFSETQ. Trimming removed 0 bases from V and 4 bases from J; junction bases left unmatched: 2. CDR3 in DNA: TGCGCCAGCAGCTTGGGGGGGACAGGAGAGACCCAGTACTTC. As protein: CASSLGGTGETQYF.

This clone was observed a few times. This chain links TRBV25-1 with TRBJ2-7, with a possible D match to TRBD1 (6 bases). The CDR3 has 13 amino acids. CDR1 is MGHDK, CDR2 SYGVNS, per germline. Trimming stripped 9 bases from V and 2 bases from J, with 14 bases between. In DNA, the CDR3 is TGTGCCAGTAGGGCAGGGGCGACCTACGAGCAGTACTTC. Protein sequence: CASRAGATYEQYF.

The V and J genes are TRBV28 and TRBJ2-7; TRBD1 matches at 11 bases. The V gene's germline CDR1 is MDHEN and CDR2 SYDVKM. The CDR3 runs 15 residues. With 6 bases clipped from V and 2 bases from J, the junction kept 6 bases outside the gene matches. DNA for the CDR3: TGTGCCAGCAGACCTACGGGACAGGGGGCCTACGAGCAGTACTTC. Amino acids: CASRPTGQGAYEQYF.

V usage is TRBV5-1 and J usage is TRBJ2-7; D unresolved. V was shortened by 0 bases and J by 6 bases, with 4 bases between the two germline ends. Germline CDR1 is SGHRS and CDR2 is YFSETQ. CDR3 length equals 11 residues. The CDR3 spells CASSLGGEQYF. Written as DNA, the CDR3 is TGCGCCAGCAGCTTGGGAGGCGAGCAGTACTTC.